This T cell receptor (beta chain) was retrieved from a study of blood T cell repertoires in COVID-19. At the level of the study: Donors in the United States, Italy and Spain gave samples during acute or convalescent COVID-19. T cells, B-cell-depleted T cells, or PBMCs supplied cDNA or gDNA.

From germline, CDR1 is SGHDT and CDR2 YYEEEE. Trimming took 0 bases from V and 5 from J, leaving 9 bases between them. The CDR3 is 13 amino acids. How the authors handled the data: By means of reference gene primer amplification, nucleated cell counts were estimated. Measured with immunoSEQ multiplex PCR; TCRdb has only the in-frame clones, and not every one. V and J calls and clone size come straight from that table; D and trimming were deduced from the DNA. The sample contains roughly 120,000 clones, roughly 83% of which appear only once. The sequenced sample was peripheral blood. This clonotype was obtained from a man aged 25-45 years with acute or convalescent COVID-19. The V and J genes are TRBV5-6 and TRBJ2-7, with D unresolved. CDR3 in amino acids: CASSLVSGHEQYF. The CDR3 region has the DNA TGTGCCAGCAGCTTGGTTTCAGGCCACGAGCAGTACTTC. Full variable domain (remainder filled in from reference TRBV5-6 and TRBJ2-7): DAGVTQSPTHLIKTRGQQVTLRCSPKSGHDTVSWYQQALGQGPQFIFQYYEEEERQRGNFPDRFSGHQFPNYSSELNVNALLLGDSALYLCASSLVSGHEQYFGPGTRLTVT.